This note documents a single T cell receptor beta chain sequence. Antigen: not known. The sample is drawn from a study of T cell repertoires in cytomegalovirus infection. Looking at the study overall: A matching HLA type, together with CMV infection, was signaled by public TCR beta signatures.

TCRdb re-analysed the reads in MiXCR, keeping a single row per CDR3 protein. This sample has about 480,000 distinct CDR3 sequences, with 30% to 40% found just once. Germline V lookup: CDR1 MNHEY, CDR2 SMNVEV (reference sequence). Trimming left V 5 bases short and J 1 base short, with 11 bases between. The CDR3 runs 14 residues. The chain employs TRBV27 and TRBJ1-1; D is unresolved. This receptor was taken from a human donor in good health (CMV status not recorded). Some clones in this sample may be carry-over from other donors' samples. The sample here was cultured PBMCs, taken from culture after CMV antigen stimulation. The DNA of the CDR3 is TGTGCCAGCAGTCCTGGTAGGTGGAACACTGAAGCTTTCTTT. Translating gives CASSPGRWNTEAFF.